These T cell receptor beta chains were read from a single sample in a study of T cells in narcolepsy. Generated by immunoSEQ multiplex PCR, the TCRdb table keeps only in-frame clones and is missing some. The data show about 40,000 clones, around 88% seen once. The sequenced material came from CD45RA- memory CD4+ T cells from PBMCs. The receptor set was obtained from a human donor with narcolepsy. CDR3s include the opening cysteine and the closing phenylalanine or tryptophan. D genes are given only for firm matches.

TRBV30	TRBJ1-4	.	CAWAAGTGYEKLFF
TRBV11-2	TRBJ2-7	.	CASSLNPGSSSYEQYF
TRBV5-6	TRBJ1-5	TRBD1	CASRIGQGDQPQHF
TRBV6-1	TRBJ2-3	.	CASSEAEFTRGAQYF
TRBV4-3	TRBJ2-2	.	CASGGRPISTGELFF
TRBV6-9	TRBJ1-1	.	CASSYKAGLPFEAFF
TRBV19	TRBJ2-2	.	CASSMTVNTGELFF
TRBV7-3	TRBJ1-1	.	CASSLLGGSEAFF
TRBV7-2	TRBJ2-3	TRBD2	CASSARGGEADTQYF
TRBV6-1	TRBJ1-4	.	CASSDLRGSTNEKLFF
TRBV5-1	TRBJ2-3	.	CASSLGEIGGNTDTQYF
TRBV11-1	TRBJ2-7	.	CASSLSDREGGEQYF
TRBV5-4	TRBJ1-2	.	CASTLKGRARGYTF
TRBV7-2	TRBJ2-7	TRBD1	CASRNTGGGGRSYEQYF
TRBV5-1	TRBJ2-1	TRBD1	CASSLAETGLGEQFF
TRBV7-3	TRBJ2-1	TRBD2	CDRLAGLQFF
TRBV14	TRBJ2-5	.	CASSPWAQGTQYF
TRBV10-3	TRBJ1-4	TRBD1	CAISRQGTNEKLFF
TRBV2	TRBJ2-7	TRBD2	CASAGGASGIYEQYF
TRBV4-1	TRBJ1-6	TRBD1	CASSQEGTGSSPLHF
TRBV5-1	TRBJ2-1	TRBD1	CASSNRGSYNEQFF
TRBV7-6	TRBJ1-1	.	CASSLGGVDTEAFF
TRBV14	TRBJ2-7	.	CASSQLGLGEQYF
TRBV7-6	TRBJ1-1	.	CASSRDGKGAFF
TRBV7-2	TRBJ2-7	.	CASSFSTDRVYGQYF
TRBV19	TRBJ2-5	.	CASSPVRAETQYF
TRBV7-8	TRBJ1-3	.	CASKRTSGNTIYF
TRBV27	TRBJ1-2	.	CASSLRGATNYGYTF
TRBV6-1	TRBJ1-2	TRBD1	CASSDRGRGGYTF
TRBV4-2	TRBJ1-5	TRBD1	CASSLEGDSYQPQHF
TRBV6-5	TRBJ1-1	.	CASSYPRSAGVTEAFF
TRBV29-1	TRBJ2-1	.	CSVEPGTRNEQFF
TRBV7-2	TRBJ2-2	TRBD2	CASSLYASGRRNTGELFF
TRBV5-4	TRBJ2-1	TRBD1	CASSPGPPRGQGFNEQFF
TRBV6-5	TRBJ1-1	.	CASSLQHLNTEAFF
TRBV7-2	TRBJ2-1	TRBD2	CASSLRLAGLYNEQFF
TRBV6-1	TRBJ2-7	.	CASRGASEQYF
TRBV5-8	TRBJ1-3	.	CASSDQGSGNTIYF
TRBV6-6	TRBJ2-6	.	CASTLVGISGANVLTF
TRBV19	TRBJ2-1	TRBD2	CASSVLAGNNEQFF
TRBV29-1	TRBJ1-1	.	CSVEPTGFKTEAFF
TRBV6-5	TRBJ1-2	.	CASSPSPDYGYTF
TRBV11-2	TRBJ1-3	.	CASSNRRVGNTIYF